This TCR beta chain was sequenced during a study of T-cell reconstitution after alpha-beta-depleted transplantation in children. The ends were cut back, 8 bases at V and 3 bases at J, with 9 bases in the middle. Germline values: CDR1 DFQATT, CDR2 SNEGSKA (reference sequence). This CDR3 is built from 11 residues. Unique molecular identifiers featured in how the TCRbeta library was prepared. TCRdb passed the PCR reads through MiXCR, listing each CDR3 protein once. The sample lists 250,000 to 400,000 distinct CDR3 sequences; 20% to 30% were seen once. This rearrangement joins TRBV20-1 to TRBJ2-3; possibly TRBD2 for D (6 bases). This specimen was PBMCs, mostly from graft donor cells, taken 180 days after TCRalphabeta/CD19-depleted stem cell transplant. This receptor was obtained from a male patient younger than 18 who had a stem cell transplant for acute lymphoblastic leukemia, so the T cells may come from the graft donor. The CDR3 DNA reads TGCAGTACGGGGAGGACAGATACGCAGTATTTT. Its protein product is CSTGRTDTQYF.